The table lists the clone carrying this T cell receptor beta chain with many counts. This sample stems from a study of T-cell memory formation after mild COVID-19. Via MiXCR, TCRdb re-called the 5' RACE reads, giving one row per CDR3 protein. The sample lists about 280,000 distinct CDR3 sequences, roughly 8.2% seen once, with roughly 23% in the top ten. CDR1 and CDR2 (germline): SGHVS, FQNEAQ. V lost 7 bases and J lost 4, with 13 bases in between. The CDR3 covers 13 residues. The source material was PBMCs or a T cell subset sorted from them (not recorded which). This receptor was taken from a young man who had mild COVID-19 (a few samples of this study predate the infection). Cell type and time point are not known. The V gene is TRBV7-8, the J gene TRBJ2-5; possibly TRBD1 for D (6 bases). CDR3 sequence: CASTKPRGETQYF. The CDR3 DNA sequence: TGTGCCAGCACCAAACCCAGGGGAGAGACCCAGTACTTC. Together with reference TRBV7-8 and TRBJ2-5, the CDR3 gives the full variable domain: GAGVSQSPRYKVAKRGQDVALRCDPISGHVSLFWYQQALGQGPEFLTYFQNEAQLDKSGLPSDRFFAERPEGSVSTLKIQRTQQEDSAVYLCASTKPRGETQYFGPGTRLLVL.